This TCR beta chain was obtained from a study of shared clonotypes between healthy human individuals (dated by TCRdb to the early 2020s). Some background on the complete study: The cohort comprised two women and a few men aged 18 to 49 years. Between about 0.94 and 8.9 billion PBMCs per donor were obtained by leukapheresis. Per donor, three plates each were used for CD4 naive and CD4 memory, two for CD8 naive, and one for CD8 memory. Blood TCR repertoires of roughly 5 healthy adults were deeply sequenced to estimate repertoire size and the extent of clonotype sharing between individuals. Libraries were prepared and TCR repertoires were sequenced by different laboratories using diverse techniques, in order to increase sequencing depth and limit assay-specific biases. Overall results and qualifications from the work: Clonotypes shared by all four sorted-subset donors showed higher generation probabilities than non-shared clonotypes. Based on pairwise subsampling, the degree of clonotype sharing among donors was expected to be affected by sequencing depth. Sampling was limited to blood, and TCR repertoires in tissue likely differ from TCR repertoires in blood. About 5% of naive CD4, around 4% of naive CD8, approximately 2% of memory CD4, and 0.4% of memory CD8 clonotypes were shared across several donors. The small number of donors limited the genetic and exposure-history diversity represented. Even with the large sequencing depth, rarefaction of the sorted-subset datasets indicated that sequencing was incomplete. Estimated clonotype richness was generally larger for naive than for memory subsets.

CD8 naive samples consisted of CD45RO-negative cells that were positively selected for CCR7, yielding a CD45RA+CCR7+ population without TemRA cells. The donors were healthy, HIV-negative adults with no recently reported acute infections or vaccinations. Every donor was a Caucasian adult living in Nashville, Tennessee, USA. Blood was collected by leukapheresis, and PBMCs were isolated by Ficoll-Histopaque density gradient centrifugation and then cryopreserved in liquid nitrogen vapor phase. Purity and quantity of every magnetically sorted T cell population were checked by analytical flow cytometry. From each sorted fraction, genomic DNA was isolated and quantified by UV absorbance on a Nanodrop 2000c. As concerns this clone: The antigen it recognizes is unknown. One base away there is no much larger clone; base qualities are not given. The same CDR3 can be traced to other DNA sequences in this sample.

From V the trimming removes 3 bases and from J it removes 2 bases, while the gene matches leave 5 bases of the junction unaccounted for. From the germline V gene (reference sequence), CDR1 is SEHNR and CDR2 is FQNEAQ. From cysteine to phenylalanine, the CDR3 is 15 amino acids long. The kept DNA is CDR3 alone, 45 bases in frame from the first base. Using the deep immunoSEQ assay, TCR CDR3 regions were amplified from genomic DNA by multiplex PCR. Extracted genomic DNA from each cell subset was spread evenly across all wells of several immunoSEQ 96-well plates, with each plate serving as a replicate. Each replicate PCR for sorted subsets received about 220 ng genomic DNA, equal to about 30,000 T cell genomes. The purified libraries were quantified using a Qubit 3.0 fluorometer, sized with a Bioanalyzer 2100, and then quantified again using the KAPA Library Quantification kit. Every immunoSEQ 96-well plate was sequenced on a separate single-read 150-cycle Illumina NextSeq 550 flow cell. The authors' analysis ran thus. Because the immunoSEQ output held only junctional sequences and lacked quality scores, the filtering could not match the filtering applied to full-length reads. To assign V/J genes and CDR3, sequences were annotated against IMGT germline references using PyIR, a Python wrapper for IgBLAST v1.9. Reads with weak V/J assignments (E-value above 1e-6), missing CDR3, stop codons, out-of-frame junctions, or ambiguous translated residues were removed. V3J clonotypes were defined as sequences sharing an identical inferred V gene, J gene, and CDR3 amino acid sequence. To compute the percentage overlap between repertoires, the number of shared unique clonotypes was divided by the size of the smaller repertoire. Three approaches were used to assess repertoire richness: RTK rarefaction, the Chao1 estimator, and Recon v2.1 estimates of unobserved clonotypes. Generation probabilities for all TCRbeta clonotypes obtained by the gDNA method from a handful of donors were computed using OLGA. Drawn from immuneACCESS, this table holds only the in-frame rearrangements with V and J called that TCRdb kept. Clones are partly lost; checked studies trace under half to an unresolved V gene and leave the rest unexplained. That table supplies the V and J calls and clone size; D and trimming were determined from the DNA. The sample profile shows roughly 2 million clones; less than 95% of them were found once. Together, the top ten hold 0.9% to 1.3% of the sample.

The rearranged segments are TRBV7-9 and TRBJ2-7; the central 9 bases match TRBD1. Material: naive CD8+ T cells sorted from blood. The meaning of the sample's cell subset or site label: CD45RA+CCR7+. This sequence originates from a man aged 18 to 30 in good health. The CDR3 here reads CASSFPGQGTYEQYF. DNA sequence: TGTGCCAGCAGCTTTCCGGGACAGGGCACCTACGAGCAGTACTTC. Outside the CDR3, residues come from the reference TRBV7-9 and TRBJ2-7 proteins, so the full variable domain is: DTGVSQNPRHKITKRGQNVTFRCDPISEHNRLYWYRQTLGQGPEFLTYFQNEAQLEKSRLLSDRFSAERPKGSFSTLEIQRTEQGDSAMYLCASSFPGQGTYEQYFGPGTRLTVT.